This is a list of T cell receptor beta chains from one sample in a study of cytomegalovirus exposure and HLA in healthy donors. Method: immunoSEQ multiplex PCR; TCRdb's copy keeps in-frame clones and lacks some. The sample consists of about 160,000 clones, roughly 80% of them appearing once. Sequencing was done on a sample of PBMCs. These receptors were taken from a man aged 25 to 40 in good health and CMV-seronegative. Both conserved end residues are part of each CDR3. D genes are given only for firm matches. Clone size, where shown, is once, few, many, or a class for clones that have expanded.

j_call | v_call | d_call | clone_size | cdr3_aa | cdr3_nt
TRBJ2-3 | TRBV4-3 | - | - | CASSQDRVATDTQYF | TGCGCCAGCAGCCAAGACAGGGTGGCCACAGATACGCAGTATTTT
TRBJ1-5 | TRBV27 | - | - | CASATVISNQPQHF | TGTGCCAGCGCCACAGTTATTAGCAATCAGCCCCAGCATTTT
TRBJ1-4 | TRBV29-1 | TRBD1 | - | CSVGGQGGEKLFF | TGCAGCGTTGGGGGACAGGGGGGGGAAAAACTGTTTTTT
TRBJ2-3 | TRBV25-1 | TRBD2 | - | CASSDGTSGFSTDTQYF | TGTGCCAGCAGTGACGGGACTAGCGGGTTTTCCACAGATACGCAGTATTTT
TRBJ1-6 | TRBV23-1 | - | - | CASSQSSNPGSYNSPLHF | TGCGCCAGCAGTCAATCCTCAAACCCGGGCTCCTATAATTCACCCCTCCACTTT
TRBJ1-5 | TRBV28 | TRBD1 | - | CASSLHTGVNQPQHF | TGTGCCAGCAGTTTACATACAGGGGTCAATCAGCCCCAGCATTTT
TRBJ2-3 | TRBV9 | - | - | CASSEGGTDTQYF | TGTGCCAGCAGCGAGGGGGGCACAGATACGCAGTATTTT
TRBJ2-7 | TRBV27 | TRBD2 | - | CASSLGGSYEQYF | TGTGCCAGCAGTTTGGGAGGGTCCTACGAGCAGTACTTC
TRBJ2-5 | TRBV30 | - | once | CAWKGLDFPWETQYF | TGTGCCTGGAAGGGGCTAGATTTCCCCTGGGAGACCCAGTACTTC
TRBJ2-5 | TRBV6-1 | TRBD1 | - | CASNNRGHGQETQYF | TGTGCCAGCAATAACAGGGGGCACGGCCAAGAGACCCAGTACTTC
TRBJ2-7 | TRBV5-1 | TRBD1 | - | CASSLGTGPYEQYF | TGCGCCAGCAGCTTGGGGACAGGGCCCTACGAGCAGTACTTC
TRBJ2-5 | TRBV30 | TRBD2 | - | CAWSVHVSGMETQYF | TGTGCCTGGAGTGTACACGTTAGCGGGATGGAGACCCAGTACTTC
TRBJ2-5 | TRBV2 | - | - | CASILPRETQYF | TGTGCCAGCATTCTACCCCGAGAGACCCAGTACTTC
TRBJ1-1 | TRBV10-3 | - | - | CAITGGRGEAEAFF | TGTGCCATCACCGGGGGGAGGGGTGAGGCTGAAGCTTTCTTT
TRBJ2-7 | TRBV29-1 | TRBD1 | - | CSAGQGVHEQYF | TGCAGCGCGGGACAGGGCGTCCACGAGCAGTACTTC
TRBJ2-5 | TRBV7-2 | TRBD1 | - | CASSPNRGQETQYF | TGTGCCAGCAGCCCCAACAGGGGCCAAGAGACCCAGTACTTC
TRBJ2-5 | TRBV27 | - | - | CASSLRGGETQYF | TGTGCCAGCAGTTTAAGGGGAGGAGAGACCCAGTACTTC
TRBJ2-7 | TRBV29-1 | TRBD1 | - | CSVRTGRSYEQYF | TGCAGCGTTCGGACAGGCAGGTCCTACGAGCAGTACTTC
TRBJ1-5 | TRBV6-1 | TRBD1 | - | CASSVGQGEWPQHF | TGTGCCAGCAGTGTTGGACAGGGAGAGTGGCCCCAGCATTTT
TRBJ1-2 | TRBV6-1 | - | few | CASSAMQGSYGYTF | TGTGCCAGCAGTGCGATGCAAGGGAGCTATGGCTACACCTTC
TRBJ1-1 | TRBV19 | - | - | CASSILQDTEAFF | TGTGCCAGTAGTATCCTGCAGGACACTGAAGCTTTCTTT
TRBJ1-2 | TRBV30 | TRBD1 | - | CAWSILQGILGYTF | TGTGCCTGGAGCATTCTACAGGGGATCCTTGGTTACACCTTC
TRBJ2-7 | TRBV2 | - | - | CASSAGFHEQYF | TGTGCCAGCAGTGCCGGGTTTCACGAGCAGTACTTC
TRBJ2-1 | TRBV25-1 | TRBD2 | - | CASSTSGPYNEQFF | TGTGCCAGCAGTACTAGCGGACCCTACAATGAGCAGTTCTTC
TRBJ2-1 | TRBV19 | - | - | CASSPSYSTYNEQFF | TGTGCCAGTAGTCCATCCTATTCAACCTACAATGAGCAGTTCTTC
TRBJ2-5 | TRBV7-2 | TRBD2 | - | CASSLIAGAETQYF | TGTGCCAGCAGCTTGATAGCGGGAGCTGAGACCCAGTACTTC
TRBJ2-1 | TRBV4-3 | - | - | CASSQDGVGQRADEQFF | TGCGCCAGCAGCCAAGATGGGGTGGGCCAGAGAGCGGATGAGCAGTTCTTC
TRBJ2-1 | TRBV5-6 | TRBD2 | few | CASSFSGTISSYNEQFF | TGTGCCAGCAGCTTTAGCGGGACTATTAGCTCCTACAATGAGCAGTTCTTC
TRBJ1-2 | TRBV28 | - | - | CASSLRSLQANYGYTF | TGTGCCAGCAGTTTAAGGAGCCTGCAAGCTAACTATGGCTACACCTTC
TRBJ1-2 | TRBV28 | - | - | CATGLRANYGYTF | TGTGCCACAGGGCTCAGGGCTAACTATGGCTACACCTTC
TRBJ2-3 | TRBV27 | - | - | CASSLYGRADTQYF | TGTGCCAGCAGTTTATACGGTCGGGCAGATACGCAGTATTTT
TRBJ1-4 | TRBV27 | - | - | CASSSSWGVLNEKLFF | -
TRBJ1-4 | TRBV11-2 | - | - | CASSYVRGAGEKLFF | TGTGCCAGCAGCTACGTGCGGGGGGCGGGAGAAAAACTGTTTTTT
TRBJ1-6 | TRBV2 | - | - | CASRLPGHRAPLHF | TGTGCCAGCAGGCTTCCGGGACACAGGGCTCCCCTCCACTTT
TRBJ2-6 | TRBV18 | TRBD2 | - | CASSPLGTSGNPGANVLTF | TGTGCCAGCTCACCTCTAGGGACTAGCGGGAATCCTGGGGCCAACGTCCTGACTTTC
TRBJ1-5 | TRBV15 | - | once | CATSLALRSNQPQHF | TGTGCCACCAGTCTAGCCCTGCGCAGCAATCAGCCCCAGCATTTT
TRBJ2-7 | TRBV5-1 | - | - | CASSLPSSGKSYEQYF | TGCGCCAGCAGCTTGCCAAGTAGCGGAAAATCCTACGAGCAGTACTTC